This T cell receptor beta chain came from a study of T cells in localized non-small cell lung cancer. Looked up from germline, CDR1 is MGHRA and CDR2 is YSYEKL. With 0 bases removed from V and 5 bases from J, the gap between germline ends came to 10 bases. This CDR3 region has 14 residues. Study-wide results and limits: Longer overall survival was associated with a higher density of T cells in the blood. Tumor trailed uninvolved adjacent lung in T cell clonality, which peaked there. As only one tumor region underwent sequencing, heterogeneity remains possible. A median of approximately 54 clones ranked among the top 100 in tumor appeared in adjacent lung.

Clones were sequenced by immunoSEQ multiplex PCR, and TCRdb holds only the in-frame ones, with some missing. The repertoire holds over 30,000 clones, with about 80% as singletons. Note on this clone: The antigen is undetermined.

The source of this sequence is a male donor older than 55 with stage II squamous cell lung carcinoma. The chain links TRBV4-1 to TRBJ1-2, with a weak D call TRBD1 (5 bases). The specimen comprised peripheral blood, sampled before any cancer treatment. CDR3 amino acids: CASSQDQGTYGYTF. The CDR3 coding sequence is TGCGCCAGCAGCCAAGATCAGGGCACTTATGGCTACACCTTC.